This T cell receptor beta chain was identified in a study of metastatic and nonmetastatic thyroid tumors. On the study more broadly: Samples came from malignant and benign thyroid patients, and repertoires were compared across blood and tumor or nodule tissue.

Germline V lookup: CDR1 MNHEY, CDR2 SVGEGT. Trimming removed 6 bases at V and 8 bases at J, with 26 bases between. The CDR3 runs 17 residues. This clone is labeled as medium-sized. MiXCR was used by TCRdb to re-call the PCR reads. This sample has about 85,000 clones, with around 9.1% found just once. Patients had received no treatment of any kind before thyroid surgery. The clonotype was recovered from a female donor with papillary thyroid cancer or a benign thyroid nodule (not recorded which). Some clones in this sample may be carry-over from other donors' samples. The chain is built from TRBV6-2 or TRBV6-3 and TRBJ2-4, with D maybe TRBD2 (6 bases). Sequencing input: blood. CDR3 region: CASSREYTGGAGDIQYF. CDR3 bases: TGTGCCAGCAGCCGCGAGTACACCGGAGGGGCCGGCGACATTCAGTACTTC.